This T cell receptor beta chain emerged from a study of blood T cell repertoires in COVID-19. Produced via immunoSEQ multiplex PCR; TCRdb's table is partial and in-frame only. The data show 200,000 to 250,000 clones, roughly 89% seen once. CDR3 length: 16 amino acids. CDR1 SQVTM and CDR2 ANQGSEA come from the germline V gene. Losses at the gene ends were 5 bases for V and 3 bases for J; bases not matched to a gene: 8. The chain is built from TRBV29-1 and TRBJ2-1, with 12 bases aligning to TRBD2. This receptor was obtained from a man aged 30 to 45 who had been exposed to COVID-19. Input material: PBMCs or T cells enriched from blood (not recorded which). CDR3 sequence (DNA): TGCAGCGTTCGTCTAGCGGGGGGGCCGGGCTACAATGAGCAGTTCTTC. Translation: CSVRLAGGPGYNEQFF.